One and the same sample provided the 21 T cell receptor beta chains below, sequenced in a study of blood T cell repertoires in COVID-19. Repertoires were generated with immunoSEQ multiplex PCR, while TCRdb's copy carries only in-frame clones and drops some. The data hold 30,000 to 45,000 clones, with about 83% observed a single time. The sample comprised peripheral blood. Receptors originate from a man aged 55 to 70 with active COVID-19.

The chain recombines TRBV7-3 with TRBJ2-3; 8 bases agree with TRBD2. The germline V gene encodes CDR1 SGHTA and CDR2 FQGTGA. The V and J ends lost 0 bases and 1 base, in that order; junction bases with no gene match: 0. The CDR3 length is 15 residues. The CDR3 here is CASSLTAGGTDTQYF. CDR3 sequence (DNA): TGTGCCAGCAGCTTAACAGCGGGGGGCACAGATACGCAGTATTTT.

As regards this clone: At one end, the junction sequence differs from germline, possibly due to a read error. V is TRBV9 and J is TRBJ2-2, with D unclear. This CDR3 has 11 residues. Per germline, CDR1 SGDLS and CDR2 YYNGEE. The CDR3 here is CASSATGELFF. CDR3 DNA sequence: TGTGCCAGCAGCGCTACCGGTGAGCTGTTTTTT.

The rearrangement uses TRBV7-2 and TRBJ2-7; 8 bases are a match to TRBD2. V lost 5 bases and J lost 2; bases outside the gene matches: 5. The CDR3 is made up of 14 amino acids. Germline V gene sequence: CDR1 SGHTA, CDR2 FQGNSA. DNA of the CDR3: TGTGCCAGCAGCCGTAGCGGGGTCCCCTACGAGCAGTACTTC. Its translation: CASSRSGVPYEQYF.

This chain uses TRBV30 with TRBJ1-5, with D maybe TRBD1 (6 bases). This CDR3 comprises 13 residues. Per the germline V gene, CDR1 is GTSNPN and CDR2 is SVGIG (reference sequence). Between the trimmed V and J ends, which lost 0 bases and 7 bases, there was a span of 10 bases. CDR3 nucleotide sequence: TGTGCCTGGAGTGTACGCGGGGGCCAGCCCCAGCATTTT. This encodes CAWSVRGGQPQHF.

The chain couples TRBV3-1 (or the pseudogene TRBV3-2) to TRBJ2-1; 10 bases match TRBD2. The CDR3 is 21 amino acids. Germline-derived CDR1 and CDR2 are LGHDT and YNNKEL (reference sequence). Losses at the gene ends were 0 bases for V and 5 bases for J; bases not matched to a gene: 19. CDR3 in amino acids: CASSQDGSRGSGGPTDNEQFF. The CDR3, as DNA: TGTGCCAGCAGCCAAGATGGGTCCCGGGGTAGCGGGGGGCCGACGGACAATGAGCAGTTCTTC.

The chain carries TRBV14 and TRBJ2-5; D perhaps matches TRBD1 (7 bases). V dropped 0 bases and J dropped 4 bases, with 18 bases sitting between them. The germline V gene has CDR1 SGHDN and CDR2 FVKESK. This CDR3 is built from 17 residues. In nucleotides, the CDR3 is TGTGCCAGCAGCCAAGAAAACCCAGGGGGGTCTCTAGAGACCCAGTACTTC. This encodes CASSQENPGGSLETQYF.

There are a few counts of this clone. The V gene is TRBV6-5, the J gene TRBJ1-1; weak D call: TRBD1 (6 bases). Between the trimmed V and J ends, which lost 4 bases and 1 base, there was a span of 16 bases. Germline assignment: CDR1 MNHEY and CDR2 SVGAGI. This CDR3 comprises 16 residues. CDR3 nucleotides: TGTGCCAGCAGTTCCCTGACAGGTCGGCGGAACACTGAAGCTTTCTTT. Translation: CASSSLTGRRNTEAFF.

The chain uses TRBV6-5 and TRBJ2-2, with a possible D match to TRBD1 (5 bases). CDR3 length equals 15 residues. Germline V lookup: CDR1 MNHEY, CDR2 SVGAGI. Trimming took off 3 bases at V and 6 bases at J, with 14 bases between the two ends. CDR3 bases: TGTGCCAGCAGTTATAAGTCAATAGGGGCCGGGGAGCTGTTTTTT. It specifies CASSYKSIGAGELFF.

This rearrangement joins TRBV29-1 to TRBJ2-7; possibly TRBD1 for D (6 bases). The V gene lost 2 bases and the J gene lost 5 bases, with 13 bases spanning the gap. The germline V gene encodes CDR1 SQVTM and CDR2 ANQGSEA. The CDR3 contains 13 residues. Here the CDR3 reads CSVEQGTVHEQYF. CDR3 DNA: TGCAGCGTTGAACAGGGGACCGTCCACGAGCAGTACTTC.

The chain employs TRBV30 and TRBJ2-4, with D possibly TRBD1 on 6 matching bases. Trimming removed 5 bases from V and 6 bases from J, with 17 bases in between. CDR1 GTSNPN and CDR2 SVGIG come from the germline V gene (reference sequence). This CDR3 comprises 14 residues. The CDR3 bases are TGTGCCTGGTCCGCCCCAGGGGCTGGAAACATTCAGTACTTC. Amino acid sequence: CAWSAPGAGNIQYF.

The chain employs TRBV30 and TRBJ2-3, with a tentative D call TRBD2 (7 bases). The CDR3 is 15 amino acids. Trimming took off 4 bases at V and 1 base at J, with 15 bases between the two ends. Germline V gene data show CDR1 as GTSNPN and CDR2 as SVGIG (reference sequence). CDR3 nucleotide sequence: TGTGCCTGGACCGAAGGGGGGGTGGGCACAGATACGCAGTATTTT. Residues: CAWTEGGVGTDTQYF.

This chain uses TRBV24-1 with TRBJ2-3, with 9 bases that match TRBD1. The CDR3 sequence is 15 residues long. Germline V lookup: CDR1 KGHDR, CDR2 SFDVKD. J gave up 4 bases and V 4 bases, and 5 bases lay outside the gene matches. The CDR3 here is CATSEAGTGSDTQYF. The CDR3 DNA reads TGTGCCACCAGTGAGGCCGGGACAGGGTCAGATACGCAGTATTTT.

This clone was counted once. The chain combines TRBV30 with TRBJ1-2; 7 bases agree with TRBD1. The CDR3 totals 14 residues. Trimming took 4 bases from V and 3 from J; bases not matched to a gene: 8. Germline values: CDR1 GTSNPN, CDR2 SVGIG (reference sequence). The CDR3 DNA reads TGTGCCTGGACCATAGGACAGGACCACTATGGCTACACCTTC. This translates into CAWTIGQDHYGYTF.

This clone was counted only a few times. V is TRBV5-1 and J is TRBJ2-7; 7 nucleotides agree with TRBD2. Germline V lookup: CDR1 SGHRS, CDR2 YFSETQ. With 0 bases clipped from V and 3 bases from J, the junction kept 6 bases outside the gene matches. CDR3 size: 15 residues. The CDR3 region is CASSLASGGSYEQYF. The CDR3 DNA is TGCGCCAGCAGCTTGGCGTCGGGGGGAAGCTACGAGCAGTACTTC.

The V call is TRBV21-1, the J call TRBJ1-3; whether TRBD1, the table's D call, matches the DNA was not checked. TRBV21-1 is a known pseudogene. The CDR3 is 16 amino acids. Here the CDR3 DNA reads TGTGCCAGCAGCAAAGTCTGCGGCCAGGGCCGAAACACCATATATTTT. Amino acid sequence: CASSKVCGQGRNTIYF.

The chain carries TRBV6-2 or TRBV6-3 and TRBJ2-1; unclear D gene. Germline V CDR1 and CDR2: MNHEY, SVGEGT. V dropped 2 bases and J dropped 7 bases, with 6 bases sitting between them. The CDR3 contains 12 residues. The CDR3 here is CASSYTVNEQFF. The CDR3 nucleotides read TGTGCCAGCAGTTACACAGTAAATGAGCAGTTCTTC.

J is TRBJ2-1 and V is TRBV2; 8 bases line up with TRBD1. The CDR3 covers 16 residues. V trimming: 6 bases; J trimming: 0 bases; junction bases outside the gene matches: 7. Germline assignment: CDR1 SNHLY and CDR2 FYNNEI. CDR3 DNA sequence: TGTGCCAGCAGCTTAACCGGACAGGGCTCCTACAATGAGCAGTTCTTC. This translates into CASSLTGQGSYNEQFF. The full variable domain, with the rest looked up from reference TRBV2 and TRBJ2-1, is EPEVTQTPSHQVTQMGQEVILRCVPISNHLYFYWYRQILGQKVEFLVSFYNNEISEKSEIFDDQFSVERPDGSNFTLKIRSTKLEDSAMYFCASSLTGQGSYNEQFFGPGTRLTVL.

The DNA for the CDR3 is TGTGCCAGCAGTGCCCACACGCTGAACACTGAAGCTTTCTTT. It is translated as CASSAHTLNTEAFF. The chain recombines TRBV28 with TRBJ1-1; D gene ambiguous. CDR3 length: 14 amino acids. V was pared by 5 bases and J by 0 bases, with 10 bases between. Germline V gene lookup returns CDR1 MDHEN and CDR2 SYDVKM.

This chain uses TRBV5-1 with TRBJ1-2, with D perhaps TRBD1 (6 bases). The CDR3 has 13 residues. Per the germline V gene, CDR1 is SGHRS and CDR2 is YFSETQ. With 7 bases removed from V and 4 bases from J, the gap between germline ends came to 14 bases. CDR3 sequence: CASGPSTGYGYTF. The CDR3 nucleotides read TGCGCCAGCGGCCCTTCGACAGGCTATGGCTACACCTTC.

The CDR3 region has the DNA TGCGCCAGCAGCTTTGCAGGGGAGAACTATGGCTACACCTTC. Its translation is CASSFAGENYGYTF. V and J are TRBV5-1 and TRBJ1-2; possible D gene TRBD1, 6 bases. CDR1 is SGHRS, CDR2 YFSETQ, per germline. V lost 2 bases and J 2 bases, leaving 10 bases between the germline ends. The CDR3 is 14 amino acids. Full variable domain (remainder filled in from reference TRBV5-1 and TRBJ1-2): KAGVTQTPRYLIKTRGQQVTLSCSPISGHRSVSWYQQTPGQGLQFLFEYFSETQRNKGNFPGRFSGRQFSNSRSEMNVSTLELGDSALYLCASSFAGENYGYTFGSGTRLTVV.

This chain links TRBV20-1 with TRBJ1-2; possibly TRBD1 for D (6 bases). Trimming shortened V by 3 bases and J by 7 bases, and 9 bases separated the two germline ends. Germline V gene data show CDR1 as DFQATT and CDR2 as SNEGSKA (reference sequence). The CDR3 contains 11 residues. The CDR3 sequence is CSASSGAGYTF. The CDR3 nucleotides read TGCAGTGCTAGTTCAGGGGCTGGCTACACCTTC.